This TCR beta chain is from a study of shared clonotypes between healthy human individuals. As concerns this clone: Its antigen remains unknown.

The CDR3 runs 15 residues. Germline V gene lookup returns CDR1 SGHAT and CDR2 FQNNGV. Trimming cost V 4 bases and J 6 bases; bases outside gene matches: 8. Under the authors' procedure: Junction-only immunoSEQ sequences carried no quality scores, so filtering differed. Repertoires were generated with immunoSEQ multiplex PCR, while TCRdb's copy carries only in-frame clones and drops some. V, J and clone size are taken as reported in that table, and D and trimming were inferred from the DNA itself. The repertoire holds 2 million to 2.5 million clones, with more than 85% as singletons. Study-wide findings and caveats: Researchers sampled only blood; tissue repertoires likely differ.

This receptor was taken from a man aged 18-30 years in good health. Some clones in this sample may be carry-over from other donors' samples. The V gene is TRBV11-2, the J gene TRBJ2-2; 7 positions match TRBD2. Sequencing was done on a sample of naive CD4+ T cells from PBMCs. Sample subset: CD45RA+ positively selected. CDR3 region: CASSSLGRDAGELFF. In nucleotides, the CDR3 is TGTGCCAGCAGCTCGCTGGGGAGGGACGCCGGGGAGCTGTTTTTT. The whole variable domain, remainder taken from reference TRBV11-2 and TRBJ2-2, is EAGVAQSPRYKIIEKRQSVAFWCNPISGHATLYWYQQILGQGPKLLIQFQNNGVVDDSQLPKDRFSAERLKGVDSTLKIQPAKLEDSAVYLCASSSLGRDAGELFFGEGSRLTVL.